Below, 10 T cell receptor beta chains from the same sample are listed, as sequenced in a study of blood T cell repertoires in COVID-19. Repertoires were generated with immunoSEQ multiplex PCR, while TCRdb's copy carries only in-frame clones and drops some. The sample lists about 150,000 clones, around 87% occurring once. Sequenced material: peripheral blood. Receptors originate from a man of 80 years or more with acute or convalescent COVID-19.

This clone came up once. This sequence joins TRBV18 and TRBJ1-1; unclear D gene. From germline, CDR1 is KGHSH and CDR2 LQKENI. The CDR3 has 12 residues. Deletions cut 2 bases from V and 6 bases from J, with 7 bases between. The CDR3 region has the DNA TGTGCCAGCTCACCAGCACAGCCTGAAGCTTTCTTT. Its translation: CASSPAQPEAFF.

This clone occurred once. This chain uses TRBV6-1 with TRBJ2-1; tentative D call: TRBD2 (5 bases). Germline CDR1 and CDR2: MNHNS and SASEGT. CDR3 length: 12 amino acids. The V and J ends lost 3 bases and 12 bases respectively, with 12 bases between them. The CDR3 sequence is CASSDEGLVQFF. The CDR3 DNA is TGTGCCAGCAGTGACGAGGGCTTGGTGCAGTTCTTC.

This sequence joins TRBV4-1 and TRBJ2-5, with D possibly matching TRBD1 (5 bases). CDR1 is MGHRA, CDR2 YSYEKL, per germline. This CDR3 has 15 residues. V lost 1 base, J lost 3 bases, and 12 bases lay in between. CDR3 loop: CASSQGISGKETQYF. CDR3 bases: TGCGCCAGCAGCCAAGGCATATCAGGGAAAGAGACCCAGTACTTC.

The chain links TRBV14 to TRBJ1-4; D possibly corresponds to TRBD1 (6 bases). V was pared by 4 bases and J by 7 bases, with 16 bases between. Germline assignment: CDR1 SGHDN and CDR2 FVKESK. CDR3 length equals 15 residues. The CDR3 is CASSREQGRTEKLFF. The CDR3 region has the DNA TGTGCCAGCAGCCGAGAACAGGGTCGCACTGAAAAACTGTTTTTT.

This clone has a single count. The V gene is TRBV5-1, the J gene TRBJ2-7; a weak D match, TRBD1 (6 bases). V dropped 4 bases and J dropped 1 base, with 12 bases sitting between them. Germline V gene data show CDR1 as SGHRS and CDR2 as YFSETQ. The CDR3 is 14 amino acids. The CDR3 reads CASSEKTGSYEQYF. CDR3 in DNA: TGCGCCAGCAGCGAGAAGACAGGTTCCTACGAGCAGTACTTC.

In its sample, this clone was seen once. The V gene is TRBV5-1, the J gene TRBJ2-7, with D possibly being TRBD2 (6 bases). V was clipped by 4 bases and J by 3 bases, with 14 bases between them. Germline CDR1 and CDR2: SGHRS and YFSETQ. This CDR3 is 14 amino acids long. For the CDR3, the DNA is TGCGCCAGCAGCCCGGATGTCGGGAGCTACGAGCAGTACTTC. It encodes CASSPDVGSYEQYF.

The chain uses TRBV7-2 and TRBJ1-4, with a tentative D call TRBD1 (5 bases). The CDR3 covers 14 residues. Germline lookup yields CDR1 SGHTA and CDR2 FQGNSA. Trimming stripped 4 bases from V and 6 bases from J, with 12 bases between. CDR3 coding DNA: TGTGCCAGCAGCTACCGGGGGTCTTATGAAAAACTGTTTTTT. This gives the protein CASSYRGSYEKLFF.

CDR3 sequence (DNA): TGCAGCGGGGGAGGGACAGCGAACACTGAAGCTTTCTTT. Protein sequence: CSGGGTANTEAFF. The V call is TRBV29-1, the J call TRBJ1-1; 7 nucleotides line up with TRBD1. Germline trimming cut 7 bases from V and 1 base from J; bases unmatched to any gene: 6. Germline CDR1 and CDR2: SQVTM and ANQGSEA. CDR3 length equals 13 residues.

The chain recombines TRBV30 with TRBJ2-3, with 10 bases fitting TRBD2. CDR1 is GTSNPN and CDR2 is SVGIG in the germline V gene (reference sequence). CDR3 length equals 14 residues. V lost 5 bases to trimming and J lost 2 bases; unmatched junction nucleotides: 4. This CDR3 is CAWGSGGDTDTQYF. The CDR3 DNA reads as TGTGCCTGGGGAAGCGGGGGGGACACAGATACGCAGTATTTT.

The chain joins TRBV28 to TRBJ1-5; TRBD1 matches at 8 bases. Germline assignment: CDR1 MDHEN and CDR2 SYDVKM. Trimming removed 6 bases from V and 7 bases from J; junction bases left unmatched: 11. The CDR3 loop spans 15 amino acids. The CDR3 DNA is TGTGCCAGCAGCCCCGGCGCAGGGGGCAGGCAGCCCCAGCATTTT. Translating it yields CASSPGAGGRQPQHF.